This is a list of T cell receptor beta chains from one sample in a study of blood T cells in healthy people across ages. TCRdb fed the 5' RACE reads into MiXCR, producing one record per CDR3 protein. The sample has 850,000 to 1,300,000 distinct CDR3 sequences; roughly 45% are singletons. Material for sequencing was blood. The receptors here all came from an older woman in good health. Each CDR3 is given with its conserved first and last residue. D genes are given only for firm matches. Expanded clones are given a class, and other clones once, few, many or no size at all.

len | j_gene | v_gene | d_gene | abundance | CDR3nt | CDR3aa
16 | TRBJ2-7 | TRBV5-1 | TRBD1 | NA | TGCGCCAGCAGACAGATACAGGGGCTTCTGACCTACGAGCAGTACTTC | CASRQIQGLLTYEQYF
14 | TRBJ2-7 | TRBV20-1 | TRBD2 | NA | TGCAGTGCCCCTAGCGGGAAAGGCTACAATGAGCAGTACTTC | CSAPSGKGYNEQYF
18 | TRBJ2-5 | TRBV9 | TRBD2 | NA | TGTGCCAGCAGCGACGGGACTAGCGGGAGAATTTGGCAAGAGACCCAGTACTTC | CASSDGTSGRIWQETQYF
14 | TRBJ2-7 | TRBV12-3/TRBV12-4 | TRBD1 | NA | TGTGCCAGCAGACCCGGGACAGGGGTGTACGAGCAGTACTTC | CASRPGTGVYEQYF
15 | TRBJ2-5 | TRBV10-3 | TRBD2 | few | TGTGCCACCGTGGGGGGACTAGCGGCCCAAGAGACCCAGTACTTC | CATVGGLAAQETQYF
15 | TRBJ2-5 | TRBV24-1 | TRBD1 | NA | TGTGCCACCAGTGATATCACAGGGGGGAAAGAGACCCAGTACTTC | CATSDITGGKETQYF
15 | TRBJ2-3 | TRBV20-1 | NA | NA | TGCAGTGCTAGAGAAGGGGTCAACCTGAGAGATACGCAGTATTTT | CSAREGVNLRDTQYF
14 | TRBJ2-5 | TRBV13 | TRBD2 | NA | TGTGCCAGCAGCTTCTCCGGGGGGAGGGAGACCCAGTACTTC | CASSFSGGRETQYF
17 | TRBJ2-3 | TRBV4-1 | NA | few | TGCGCCAGCAGCCAAGAGAGGGTCCCGGGACGCACAGATACGCAGTATTTT | CASSQERVPGRTDTQYF
16 | TRBJ2-3 | TRBV9 | TRBD2 | NA | TGTGCCAGCAGCGCTTTTAGCGGGAGGGCCTCAGATACGCAGTATTTT | CASSAFSGRASDTQYF
12 | TRBJ2-1 | TRBV12-3/TRBV12-4 | NA | NA | TGTGCCAGCAGTGCGCAATATGTTGAGCAGTTCTTC | CASSAQYVEQFF
16 | TRBJ2-1 | TRBV14 | NA | NA | TGTGCCAGCAGCCCGACACAGGGTAGCTCCTACAATGAGCAGTTCTTC | CASSPTQGSSYNEQFF
13 | TRBJ2-1 | TRBV5-1 | NA | few | TGCGCCAGCAGCCCAGAATGGGTAAATGAGCAGTTCTTC | CASSPEWVNEQFF
18 | TRBJ2-5 | TRBV27 | TRBD2 | NA | TGTGCCAGCAGTTTTACACCGGGACTAGCGGGAGGGCGAGAGACCCAGTACTTC | CASSFTPGLAGGRETQYF
15 | TRBJ1-6 | TRBV5-1 | NA | once | TGCGCCAGCAGCCTGGAAGGGTTGTATAATTCACCCCTCCACTTT | CASSLEGLYNSPLHF